This is a list of T cell receptor beta chains from one sample in a study of T-cell memory formation after mild COVID-19. TCRdb redid the calling of the 5' RACE reads with MiXCR, one entry per CDR3 protein. The sample consists of about 560,000 distinct CDR3 sequences, around 17% of them appearing once. The sequenced sample consisted of PBMCs or a T cell subset sorted from them (not recorded which). All receptors come from an adult woman who had mild COVID-19 (a few samples of this study predate the infection). Cell type and time point are not known. CDR3s leave out the opening cysteine and the closing phenylalanine or tryptophan. Expanded clones are given a class, and other clones once, few, many or no size at all.

>.|TRBJ2-7|TRBV5-1
ASHLGGNEQY
>.|TRBJ2-7|TRBV29-1
SVGVLSGEQY
>.|TRBJ1-5|TRBV20-1
SARPPQRPNQPQH
>.|TRBJ2-1|TRBV19
ASSIDHPTGYNEQF
>.|TRBJ2-1|TRBV15
ATGSRRYSGEQF
>many|TRBJ2-3|TRBV29-1
SVAGTDTQY
>many|TRBJ2-1|TRBV27
ASSFLGSINEQF
>few|TRBJ2-1|TRBV4-3
ASSQRAGTSGLNEQF
>.|TRBJ2-7|TRBV18
ASSPTAESYEQY
>few|TRBJ1-2|TRBV6-5
ASRQDRGRNYGYT
>few|TRBJ2-1|TRBV7-9
ASSLVGTGVGEQF